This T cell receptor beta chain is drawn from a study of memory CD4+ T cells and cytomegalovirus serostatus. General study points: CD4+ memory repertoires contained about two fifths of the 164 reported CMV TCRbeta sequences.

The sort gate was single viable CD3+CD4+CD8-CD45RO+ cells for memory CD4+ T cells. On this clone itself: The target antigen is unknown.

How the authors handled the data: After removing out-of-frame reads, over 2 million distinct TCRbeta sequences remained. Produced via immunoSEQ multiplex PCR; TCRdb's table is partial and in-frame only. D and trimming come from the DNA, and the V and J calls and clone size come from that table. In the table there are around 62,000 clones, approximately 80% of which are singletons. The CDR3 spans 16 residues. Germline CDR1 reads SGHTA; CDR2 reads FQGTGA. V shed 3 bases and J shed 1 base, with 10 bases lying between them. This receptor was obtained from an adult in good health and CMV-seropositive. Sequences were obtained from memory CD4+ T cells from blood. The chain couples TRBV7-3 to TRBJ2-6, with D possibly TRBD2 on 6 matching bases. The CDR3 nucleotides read TGTGCCAGCAGCTTGGCGGGAACTTCTGGGGCCAACGTCCTGACTTTC. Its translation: CASSLAGTSGANVLTF.